A single sample gave rise to the 2 T cell receptor beta chains below, sequenced in a study of human T cells and chemical hapten exposure. Specified time point: patch test 2, 6 weeks after DPC sensitization. Sample treatment: therapeutic diphenylcyclopropenone sensitization with weekly scalp DPC. Via MiXCR, TCRdb re-called the RACE reads, giving one row per CDR3 protein. Seen here are about 140,000 distinct CDR3 sequences, roughly 12% observed once, and the top ten hold around 1.4%. The source was whole blood, collected in connection with sensitization to the hapten diphenylcyclopropenone (DPC). All receptors derive from a woman between 50 and 59 years old with alopecia areata. Some clones in this sample may be carry-over from other donors' samples.

The chain couples TRBV5-1 to TRBJ2-3; D is uncertain. V dropped 0 bases and J dropped 4 bases, with 6 bases sitting between them. Germline V gene lookup returns CDR1 SGHRS and CDR2 YFSETQ. The CDR3 is 13 residues long. Here the CDR3 reads CASSLETADTQYF. CDR3 sequence (DNA): TGCGCCAGCAGCTTGGAGACGGCAGATACGCAGTATTTT.

This clonotype came up a few times. The chain joins TRBV20-1 to TRBJ2-7, with D maybe TRBD2 (8 bases). There are 16 residues in the CDR3. The V end was cut by 0 bases, the J end by 4 bases, with 19 bases between. CDR1 DFQATT and CDR2 SNEGSKA come from the germline V gene (reference sequence). Here the CDR3 reads CSARDREGASWYEQYF. CDR3 sequence (DNA): TGCAGTGCTAGAGATCGGGAGGGGGCTAGCTGGTACGAGCAGTACTTC.